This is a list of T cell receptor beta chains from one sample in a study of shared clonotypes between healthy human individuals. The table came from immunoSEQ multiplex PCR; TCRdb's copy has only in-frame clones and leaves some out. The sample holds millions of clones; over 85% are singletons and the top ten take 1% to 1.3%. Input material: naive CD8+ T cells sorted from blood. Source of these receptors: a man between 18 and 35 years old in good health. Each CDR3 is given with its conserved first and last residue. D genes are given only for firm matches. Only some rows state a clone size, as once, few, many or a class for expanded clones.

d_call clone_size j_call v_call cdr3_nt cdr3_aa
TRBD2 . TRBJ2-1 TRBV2 TGTGCCAGCAGTGAAGGAGGACTAGCGGGAGGGTGGGATGAGCAGTTCTTC CASSEGGLAGGWDEQFF
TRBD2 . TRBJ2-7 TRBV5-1 TGCGCCAGCAGCTTGGTTAGCGGGGTTTCCTACGAGCAGTACTTC CASSLVSGVSYEQYF
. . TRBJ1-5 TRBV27 TGTGCCAGCACCTTCTTCGTGGGGAAGGCGAGTCAGCCCCAGCATTTT CASTFFVGKASQPQHF
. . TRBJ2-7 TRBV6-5 TGTGCCAGCAGTCTATGGACCGATTCCTACGAGCAGTACTTC CASSLWTDSYEQYF
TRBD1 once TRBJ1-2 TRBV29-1 TGCAGCGTTGAGGAGGGGACAGACTATGGCTACACCTTC CSVEEGTDYGYTF
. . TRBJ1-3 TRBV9 TGTGCCAGCAGCGGCTCTGGAAACACCATATATTTT CASSGSGNTIYF
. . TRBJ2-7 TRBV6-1 TGTGCCAGCAGTCACCGGGGAGAAACGCGGGAGCAGTACTTC CASSHRGETREQYF
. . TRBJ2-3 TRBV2 TGTGCCAGCAAGGAGTTAACCCATCGTTTT CASKELTHRF
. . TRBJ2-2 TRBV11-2 TGTGCCAGCAGCTTAGGAGGCCCGGCTGGGGAGCTGTTTTTT CASSLGGPAGELFF
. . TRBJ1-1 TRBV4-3 TGCGCCAGCAGCCAAGAGGGAGACAGGCCGAGCACTGAAGCTTTCTTT CASSQEGDRPSTEAFF
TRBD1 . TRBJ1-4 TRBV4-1 TGCGCCAGCAGCCAAGACCTCGTTCCAACCCAGGGGGCAACTAATGAAAAACTGTTTTTT CASSQDLVPTQGATNEKLFF
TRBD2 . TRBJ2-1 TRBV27 TGTGCCAGCAGCCTGGGAGGGTCTTTCGAAGAGCAGTTCTTC CASSLGGSFEEQFF
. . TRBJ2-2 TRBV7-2 TGTGCCAGCAGCTACTTTCTGTCCGGGGAGCTGTTTTTT CASSYFLSGELFF
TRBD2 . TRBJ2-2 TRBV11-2 TGTGCCAGCAGAGGTCAGGCGGGAGAGGGCGGGGAGCTGTTTTTT CASRGQAGEGGELFF
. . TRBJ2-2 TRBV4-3 TGCGCCAGCAGCCGCCTGACGGGGACCCCCACCGGGGAGCTGTTTTTT CASSRLTGTPTGELFF
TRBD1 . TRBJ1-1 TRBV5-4 TGTGCCAGCAGCCTAGAAGGGACAGGGGAAACTGAAGCTTTCTTT CASSLEGTGETEAFF
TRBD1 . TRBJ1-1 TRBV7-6 TGTGCCAGCAGCCATGGACAGGGAATGCTGAACACTGAAGCTTTCTTT CASSHGQGMLNTEAFF
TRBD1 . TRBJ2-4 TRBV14 TGTGCCAGCAGCCAAGTCGGGACAGCCTTAGCCAAAAACATTCAGTACTTC CASSQVGTALAKNIQYF
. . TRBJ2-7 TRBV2 TGTGCCAGCAGTGGGGCCCCAGCAGGGGACAACTACGAGCAGTACTTC CASSGAPAGDNYEQYF
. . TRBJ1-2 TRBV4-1 TGCGCCAGCAGCCAAGGTCTGTCGGGGACCTATGGCTACACCTTC CASSQGLSGTYGYTF
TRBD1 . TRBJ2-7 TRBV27 TGTGCCAGCAGCCCGACAGGGATTGGCTACGAGCAGTACTTC CASSPTGIGYEQYF
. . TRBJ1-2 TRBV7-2 TGTGCCAGCAGCTTCGGGGTGTTGGGCTACACCTTC CASSFGVLGYTF
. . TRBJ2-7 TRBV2 TGTGCCAGCAGTGTTAAAGCCTACGAGCAGTACTTC CASSVKAYEQYF